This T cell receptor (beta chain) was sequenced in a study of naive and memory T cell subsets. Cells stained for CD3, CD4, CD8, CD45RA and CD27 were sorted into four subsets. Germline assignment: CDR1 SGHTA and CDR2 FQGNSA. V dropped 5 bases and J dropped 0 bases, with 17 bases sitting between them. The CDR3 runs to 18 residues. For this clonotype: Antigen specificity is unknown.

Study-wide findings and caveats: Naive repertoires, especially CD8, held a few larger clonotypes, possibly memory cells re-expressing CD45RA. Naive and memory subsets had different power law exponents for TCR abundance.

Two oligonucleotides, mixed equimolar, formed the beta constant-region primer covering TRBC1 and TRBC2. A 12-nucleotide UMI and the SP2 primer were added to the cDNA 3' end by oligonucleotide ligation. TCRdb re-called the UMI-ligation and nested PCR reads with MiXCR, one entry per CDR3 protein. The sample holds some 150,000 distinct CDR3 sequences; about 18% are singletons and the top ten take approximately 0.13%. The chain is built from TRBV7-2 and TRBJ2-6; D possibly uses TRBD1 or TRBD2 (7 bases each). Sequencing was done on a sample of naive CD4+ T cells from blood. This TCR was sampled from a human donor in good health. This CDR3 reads CASSPGGAEFSGANVLTF. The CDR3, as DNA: TGTGCCAGCAGCCCAGGGGGGGCGGAATTCTCTGGGGCCAACGTCCTGACTTTC. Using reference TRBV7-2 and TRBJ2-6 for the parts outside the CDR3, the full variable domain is GAGVSQSPSNKVTEKGKDVELRCDPISGHTALYWYRQSLGQGLEFLIYFQGNSAPDKSGLPSDRFSAERTGGSVSTLTIQRTQQEDSAVYLCASSPGGAEFSGANVLTFGAGSRLTVL.